These T cell receptor beta chains were read from a single sample in a study of blood T cells in healthy people across ages. TCRdb ran MiXCR on the 5' RACE reads and lists one entry per CDR3 protein. The top ten clones hold roughly 23% of a sample with 1.8 million or so distinct CDR3 sequences, roughly two fifths of them seen once. Sequencing used blood. Receptor source: a human donor in good health. The CDR3 runs from the conserved cysteine through the conserved F or W. The order of the fields is D gene, V gene, J gene, clone size, CDR3 DNA, CDR3 protein. D genes are given only for firm matches. The size entry is marked missing in some rows and otherwise reads once, few, many or a size class.

>.|TRBV10-3|TRBJ2-7|.
TGTGCCATCAGTGAGTCGTCTTACTACGAGCAGTACTTC
CAISESSYYEQYF
>.|TRBV5-1|TRBJ2-7|few
TGCGCCAGCAGCTTGGATTTGTTGACCTACGAGCAGTACTTC
CASSLDLLTYEQYF
>.|TRBV7-9|TRBJ2-7|.
TGTGCCAGCAGCCCGGATAACGGACCCTCCTACGAGCAGTACTTC
CASSPDNGPSYEQYF
>.|TRBV27|TRBJ2-2|once
TGTGCCAGCAGTTCGGAATATGGGGCCACGAACACCGGGGAGCTGTTTTTT
CASSSEYGATNTGELFF
>TRBD1|TRBV7-9|TRBJ1-5|.
TGTGCCAGCAGCACGGACAGGACGAATCAGCCCCAGCATTTT
CASSTDRTNQPQHF
>TRBD1|TRBV28|TRBJ1-6|.
TGTGCCAGCAGTTTAACGGGACAGGAGTATGATTCACCCCTCCACTTT
CASSLTGQEYDSPLHF
>.|TRBV5-1|TRBJ2-3|.
TGCGCCAGCACTAGCGTAGGGGCAGATACGCAGTATTTT
CASTSVGADTQYF
>.|TRBV20-1|TRBJ1-1|.
TGCAGTGCTATCGTGGAGAACACTGAAGCTTTCTTT
CSAIVENTEAFF
>.|TRBV2|TRBJ2-3|few
TGTGCCAGCAGTTACCTTCGGGTCTACACAGATACGCAGTATTTT
CASSYLRVYTDTQYF
>.|TRBV13|TRBJ2-7|.
TGTGCCAGCAGCTCAAGGTGGGGGGCGAACGAGCAGTACTTC
CASSSRWGANEQYF
>.|TRBV7-2|TRBJ1-2|.
TGTGCCAGCAGCTTAGCGGGGTCTAGTGGCTACACCTTC
CASSLAGSSGYTF
>.|TRBV29-1|TRBJ2-7|.
TGCAGCAAGGGGCCCGCTACCAGGATCGACAGGAGGAAATATTACGAGCAGTACTTC
CSKGPATRIDRRKYYEQYF
>TRBD2|TRBV4-3|TRBJ2-1|few
TGCGCCAGCAGCCAAGCAGCCCTAGCGGGGGCCAATGAGCAGTTCTTC
CASSQAALAGANEQFF